This TCR beta chain was profiled in a study of T cell responses to AZD1222 COVID-19 vaccine. Study-wide results and caveats: Of spike-specific TCRs, nearly half reportedly target regions left unmutated in variants. Among AZD1222 vaccinees, only 5 to 7 were seropositive at baseline. Researchers report vaccine-associated CD4 TCRs spanning spike, with dominance at 160-218 and 743-854.

Profiled with immunoSEQ multiplex PCR; TCRdb holds only in-frame clones, not every one. Among about 99,000 clones, 88% were seen once, and the ten largest hold 20% to 25%. A remark on this clone: As yet, its antigen is unknown.

The germline CDR1 and CDR2 sequences are SGHRS and YFSETQ. Trimming stripped 0 bases from V and 8 bases from J, with 9 bases between. The CDR3 totals 14 residues. This receptor was taken from an adult in good health. The sequenced sample was peripheral blood, obtained on day 0 of AZD1222 vaccination. The chain is built from TRBV5-1 and TRBJ1-6; D unresolved. The CDR3 sequence is CASSLVTEDSPLHF. The CDR3 coding sequence is TGCGCCAGCAGCTTGGTTACAGAAGATTCACCCCTCCACTTT.